A single sample gave rise to the 17 T cell receptor beta chains below, sequenced in a study of post-analysis software for immune sequencing data. Study-wide findings and caveats: About five TRBV segments were more frequent in patients than controls; TRBV5-6, TRBV5-1 and TRBV20-1 belonged to this group.

These TCRs' antigens remain unknown. The TCR beta cDNA libraries contained unique molecular identifiers. TCRdb re-called the PCR reads with MiXCR, one entry per CDR3 protein. The table lists about 820,000 distinct CDR3 sequences, approximately 53% of them singletons. Sequenced material: blood. The receptors were sampled from a girl aged 5-17 years with multiple sclerosis.

This clonotype was observed a single time. J is TRBJ2-7 and V is TRBV2; D gene uncertain. Looked up from germline, CDR1 is SNHLY and CDR2 is FYNNEI. Trimming shortened V by 1 base and J by 5 bases, and 15 bases separated the two germline ends. The CDR3 runs 15 residues. The CDR3: CASSEVHSPINEQYF. The CDR3 region has the DNA TGTGCCAGCAGTGAAGTGCACAGTCCGATAAACGAGCAGTACTTC.

The chain uses TRBV20-1 and TRBJ2-7; D is uncertain. The CDR3 totals 14 residues. Germline CDR1 reads DFQATT; CDR2 reads SNEGSKA (reference sequence). V dropped 0 bases and J dropped 2 bases, with 11 bases sitting between them. Written as DNA, the CDR3 is TGCAGTGCTAGAGATATAGACGGACCCTACGAGCAGTACTTC. Translating it yields CSARDIDGPYEQYF.

This chain links TRBV6-6 with TRBJ2-1; D is perhaps TRBD2 (6 bases). The CDR3 runs 17 residues. Between the trimmed V and J ends, which lost 7 bases and 0 bases, there was a span of 19 bases. Germline-derived CDR1 and CDR2 are MNHNY and SVGAGI (reference sequence). CDR3 in DNA: TGTGCCAGCACTCTATCGGAGGGGTACAGCTCCTACAATGAGCAGTTCTTC. It yields the protein CASTLSEGYSSYNEQFF.

There are a few counts of this clonotype. The chain combines TRBV6-5 with TRBJ2-7, with D tentatively TRBD2 (6 bases). Per germline, CDR1 MNHEY and CDR2 SVGAGI. The CDR3 consists of 15 residues. Between the trimmed V and J ends, which lost 10 bases and 2 bases, there was a span of 21 bases. The CDR3 here is CATKHPAEGPYEQYF. The CDR3 bases are TGTGCCACCAAACACCCAGCGGAGGGACCCTACGAGCAGTACTTC.

The chain joins TRBV29-1 to TRBJ2-5; D is perhaps TRBD1 (6 bases). CDR1 and CDR2 (germline): SQVTM, ANQGSEA. The ends were cut back, 0 bases at V and 5 bases at J, with 16 bases in the middle. The CDR3 loop spans 15 amino acids. Here the CDR3 DNA reads TGCAGCGTTGAAGATAAAGGGGCAGGGGTGGAGACCCAGTACTTC. This encodes CSVEDKGAGVETQYF.

This clonotype was detected only once. The rearrangement joins TRBV4-2 to TRBJ2-7; TRBD1 is a possible D gene (6 bases). Germline CDR1 reads LGHNA; CDR2 reads YNFKEQ. This CDR3 comprises 17 residues. With 2 bases removed from V and 2 bases from J, the gap between germline ends came to 19 bases. CDR3 in amino acids: CASSQSRRDQGTYEQYF. The CDR3 DNA follows: TGTGCCAGCAGCCAATCCCGCCGGGACCAGGGGACCTACGAGCAGTACTTC.

CDR3 nucleotides: TGTGCCAGCAGCTCCCCCCAGCGGGACAGGACGGGCGACGAGCAGTACTTC. Its protein is CASSSPQRDRTGDEQYF. The V and J genes are TRBV21-1 and TRBJ2-7; TRBD1, as called in the table, went unchecked against the DNA. TRBV21-1 is a listed pseudogene. This CDR3 is built from 17 residues.

The V gene is TRBV3-1, the J gene TRBJ2-1; TRBD2 is a possible D gene (5 bases). In germline, CDR1 is LGHDT, CDR2 YNNKEL (reference sequence). The CDR3 is 15 residues long. V was shortened by 1 base and J by 5 bases, with 12 bases between the two germline ends. The CDR3, as DNA: TGTGCCAGCAGCCAAGTTGGACTCCTTAACAATGAGCAGTTCTTC. Translating gives CASSQVGLLNNEQFF.

The V call is TRBV10-3, the J call TRBJ2-7; 7 bases match TRBD2. CDR3 length: 13 residues. V lost 7 bases and J lost 3; bases outside the gene matches: 6. Germline assignment: CDR1 ENHRY and CDR2 SYGVKD. Here the CDR3 reads CAITGGVGYEQYF. The CDR3, as DNA: TGTGCCATCACGGGGGGAGTGGGCTACGAGCAGTACTTC.

J is TRBJ2-1 and V is TRBV27; 9 bases agree with TRBD2. Losses at the gene ends were 7 bases for V and 6 bases for J; bases not matched to a gene: 10. The CDR3 runs to 15 residues. The germline CDR1 and CDR2 sequences are MNHEY and SMNVEV (reference sequence). DNA for the CDR3: TGTGCCAGCACCTTGACTAGCGGAGCCCGCAATGAGCAGTTCTTC. This codes for CASTLTSGARNEQFF.

The chain recombines TRBV20-1 with TRBJ2-7; 7 bases agree with TRBD1. Germline V gene data show CDR1 as DFQATT and CDR2 as SNEGSKA (reference sequence). The CDR3 loop spans 13 amino acids. The trim removed 6 bases at V and 0 bases at J, leaving 5 bases unmatched. The CDR3: CSAGGEGSYEQYF. The CDR3 bases are TGCAGTGCAGGGGGCGAAGGCTCCTACGAGCAGTACTTC.

The gene calls are TRBV7-2 and TRBJ2-5; 11 nucleotides match TRBD2. Per germline, CDR1 SGHTA and CDR2 FQGNSA. V lost 5 bases, J lost 2 bases, and 1 base stayed unmatched. CDR3 size: 14 residues. CDR3 protein: CASSRLAGQETQYF. The CDR3, as DNA: TGTGCCAGCAGCCGACTAGCGGGACAAGAGACCCAGTACTTC. Using reference TRBV7-2 and TRBJ2-5 for the parts outside the CDR3, the full variable domain is GAGVSQSPSNKVTEKGKDVELRCDPISGHTALYWYRQSLGQGLEFLIYFQGNSAPDKSGLPSDRFSAERTGGSVSTLTIQRTQQEDSAVYLCASSRLAGQETQYFGPGTRLLVL.

This clonotype came up once. The chain uses TRBV7-3 and TRBJ1-2; D is unclear. Trimming shortened V by 5 bases and J by 3 bases, and 10 bases separated the two germline ends. The CDR3 length is 13 residues. Germline CDR1 and CDR2: SGHTA and FQGTGA. The CDR3 reads CASSQGPYYGYTF. The CDR3 bases are TGTGCCAGCAGCCAAGGACCATACTATGGCTACACCTTC.

The V call is TRBV4-1, the J call TRBJ2-1; 9 positions agree with TRBD2. V shed 5 bases and J 8 bases; nucleotides not matched to a gene: 10. This CDR3 spans 15 amino acids. Germline-derived CDR1 and CDR2 are MGHRA and YSYEKL. As DNA, the CDR3 is TGCGCCAGCAGCGGACAAGGGCTAGCGGGATATGAGCAGTTCTTC. Protein sequence: CASSGQGLAGYEQFF.

This clonotype has just a few counts. This chain uses TRBV7-8 with TRBJ1-2, with D tentatively TRBD1 (6 bases). The germline gives CDR1 SGHVS, CDR2 FQNEAQ. V lost 1 base and J 4 bases, leaving 25 bases between the germline ends. The CDR3 is 19 amino acids. CDR3 sequence reads: CASSLVGGPLFSDTYGYTF. CDR3 in DNA: TGTGCCAGCAGCTTAGTAGGGGGGCCTCTTTTCTCGGACACCTATGGCTACACCTTC.

V and J are TRBV20-1 and TRBJ2-7; the D gene is possibly TRBD1 (5 bases). The length of the CDR3 is 14 residues. CDR1 and CDR2 (germline): DFQATT, SNEGSKA (reference sequence). V shed 3 bases and J shed 7 bases, with 19 bases lying between them. The CDR3 DNA reads TGCAGTGCTAGTTCAGGGCCACCTTCGAATGAGCAGTACTTC. Protein sequence: CSASSGPPSNEQYF.

The table lists this clonotype with a few counts. This chain uses TRBV4-2 with TRBJ2-3; TRBD2 matches at 12 bases. V gave up 3 bases and J gave up 4 bases; unmatched junction bases: 11. This CDR3 has 18 residues. CDR1 is LGHNA, CDR2 YNFKEQ, per germline. The CDR3 region has the DNA TGTGCCAGCAGCCACACCTCTCGGACTAGCGGGAAGGCAGATACGCAGTATTTT. It translates to CASSHTSRTSGKADTQYF.